The rows below give T cell receptor beta chains drawn from one sample of a study of blood T cell repertoires in COVID-19. Profiling relied on immunoSEQ multiplex PCR, and the TCRdb table lists in-frame clones only, not all of them. The table lists about 49,000 clones, roughly 90% of them singletons. Sequencing was performed on peripheral blood. The receptors stem from a man older than 75 with acute or convalescent COVID-19. Each CDR3 is given with its conserved first and last residue. The D gene is left open where the match is weak. For some rows the clone size is stated as once, few or many, or as a class when expanded; others skip it.

clone size	V gene	D gene	J gene	CDR3 DNA	CDR3 protein
NA	TRBV27	TRBD1	TRBJ2-5	TGTGCCAGCAGTTTAAAGGGACAGGGGGCCCGGACCCAGTACTTC	CASSLKGQGARTQYF
NA	TRBV5-1	NA	TRBJ2-2	TGCGCCAGCAGCTTTCGGCCCCAGGGAACCGGGGAGCTGTTTTTT	CASSFRPQGTGELFF
NA	TRBV27	NA	TRBJ1-2	TGTGCCAGCCGCGGCGGACTTGGCTACACCTTC	CASRGGLGYTF
NA	TRBV9	TRBD2	TRBJ2-3	TGTGCCAGCAGCGCAAGGACTAGCGGGGGGGCCAAGGGTCGTACAGATACGCAGTATTTT	CASSARTSGGAKGRTDTQYF
NA	TRBV6-1	NA	TRBJ2-5	TGTGCCAGCAGTGAATTAAGTGGAGCCCAGTACTTC	CASSELSGAQYF
NA	TRBV7-9	NA	TRBJ1-3	TGTGCCAGCAGCTTAGACAGGCACCAATTATATTTT	CASSLDRHQLYF
NA	TRBV19	TRBD1	TRBJ2-4	TGTGCCAGCAGCCGGGACAGGGAGGCAGCCAAAAACATTCAGTACTTC	CASSRDREAAKNIQYF
NA	TRBV10-3	NA	TRBJ2-7	TGTGCCATCAGTGAGTCGCCCCCAGTCGCGCCGGGGGAGCAGTACTTC	CAISESPPVAPGEQYF
few	TRBV7-8	NA	TRBJ2-7	TGTGCCAGCAGCTTCGGACAGCGCTACGAGCAGTACTTC	CASSFGQRYEQYF
NA	TRBV5-1	TRBD1	TRBJ1-6	TGCGCCAGCAGCCCCTCGACAGGGTTTGATTCACCCCTCCACTTT	CASSPSTGFDSPLHF
once	TRBV28	TRBD1	TRBJ2-4	TGTGCCAGCAGAGACACACAGGGGGCGGGAAACATTCAGTACTTC	CASRDTQGAGNIQYF
NA	TRBV7-2	NA	TRBJ2-5	TGTGCCAGCAGCTTAGTAGGGCAGGGCGGCGCCCAAGAGACCCAGTACTTC	CASSLVGQGGAQETQYF
NA	TRBV27	NA	TRBJ1-1	TGTGCCAGCAGTTTCAGGGGCTTTGACACTGAAGCTTTCTTT	CASSFRGFDTEAFF
NA	TRBV18	NA	TRBJ2-7	TGTGCCAGCTCACCACAGGCAGCGGGTGGACGAACTTCCGAGCAGTACTTC	CASSPQAAGGRTSEQYF
once	TRBV2	TRBD1	TRBJ2-2	TGTGCCAGCAGTCTGGACAGGGGATACACCGGGGAGCTGTTTTTT	CASSLDRGYTGELFF
NA	TRBV2	NA	TRBJ1-1	TGTGCCAGCAGCCCCACCGGGACAACTGAAGCTTTCTTT	CASSPTGTTEAFF
NA	TRBV7-8	TRBD2	TRBJ2-1	TGTGCCAGCAGCTTCTTTGCGGGACTACGGTATGATGAGCAGTTCTTC	CASSFFAGLRYDEQFF
NA	TRBV12-3/TRBV12-4	NA	TRBJ1-1	TGTGCCAGCAGGCATTGGAGGACTGAAGCTTTCTTT	CASRHWRTEAFF
NA	TRBV3-1/TRBV3-2	NA	TRBJ1-5	TGTGCCAGCAGCCCAAACGGGGGGTGGAATCAGCCCCAGCATTTT	CASSPNGGWNQPQHF
NA	TRBV6-4	TRBD1	TRBJ2-2	TGTGCCAGCAGCGGACAGGGGGCGGCCGGGGAGCTGTTTTTT	CASSGQGAAGELFF
NA	TRBV12-3/TRBV12-4	NA	TRBJ2-2	TGTGCCAGCAGTTTAATCGAGGGGGAGCTGTTTTTT	CASSLIEGELFF
NA	TRBV3-1/TRBV3-2	NA	TRBJ1-1	TGTGCCAGCAGCCCTCTCGGACTCCCCACCGCTTTCTTT	CASSPLGLPTAFF
NA	TRBV6-1	NA	TRBJ2-2	TGTGCCAGCAGTGATAGTGCGGTTAGCGGGGAGCTGTTTTTT	CASSDSAVSGELFF
NA	TRBV7-9	NA	TRBJ2-5	TGTGCCAGCAGCTTATATCTAGCGAGTGGGGAGACCCAGTACTTC	CASSLYLASGETQYF
NA	TRBV4-1	TRBD1	TRBJ1-2	TGCGCCAGCAGCCCGCTACCGGGACAGGGGAACTATGGCTACACCTTC	CASSPLPGQGNYGYTF
NA	TRBV28	NA	TRBJ1-1	TGTGCCAGCACTACAATCCGGAGAACCTCGAACACTGAAGCTTTCTTT	CASTTIRRTSNTEAFF